This T cell receptor beta chain was recovered during a study of response to subunit inactivated influenza vaccine. Study-level points and caveats: New T cells are recruited in small numbers by each seasonal influenza vaccination, according to the authors' suggestion.

The CDR3 spans 16 residues. V shed 3 bases and J shed 1 base, with 10 bases lying between them. In germline, CDR1 is LNHDA, CDR2 SQIVND (reference sequence). Regarding this clonotype: The antigen is unknown.

TCRdb analysed the RT-PCR reads with MiXCR anew, one entry per CDR3 protein. The sample holds around 580,000 distinct CDR3 sequences, about 15% seen once. The gene calls are TRBV19 and TRBJ2-6; a possible D gene is TRBD1 (5 bases). The input for sequencing was PBMCs from blood, taken roughly 12 days after vaccination. This clonotype was obtained from a man over 45 who received an inactivated influenza vaccine. CDR3 nucleotides: TGTGCCAGTAGTATCTTGGGGCTGTCTGGGGCCAACGTCCTGACTTTC. Its protein is CASSILGLSGANVLTF.